These T cell receptor beta chains were read from a single sample in a study of T cell changes during pregnancy in multiple sclerosis. This table comes from immunoSEQ multiplex PCR, and its TCRdb copy is limited to in-frame clones, with some not included. The data hold tens of thousands of clones, with around nine tenths observed a single time. This sample comprised CD8+ T cells from peripheral blood mononuclear cells, obtained before pregnancy. All receptors come from a female donor with multiple sclerosis, enrolled in a pregnancy study. CDR3s include the opening cysteine and the closing phenylalanine or tryptophan. A D gene is named only where the DNA matches it firmly. The size of a clone is reported for some rows only, either as once, few or many, or as a class for expanded clones.

TRBJ2-7,once,.,TRBV19,CASSIGANEQYF,TGTGCCAGTAGTATAGGGGCAAACGAGCAGTACTTC
TRBJ2-1,once,TRBD2,TRBV7-3,CASSPAGGWDEQFF,TGTGCCAGCAGCCCTGCGGGGGGGTGGGATGAGCAGTTCTTC
TRBJ2-6,.,.,TRBV5-1,CATRFPLDSSPSGANVLTF,TGCGCCACCCGGTTTCCCTTGGACAGTTCCCCCTCTGGGGCCAACGTCCTGACTTTC
TRBJ2-1,.,TRBD2,TRBV11-3,CASSPGTSGGNNEQFF,TGTGCCAGCAGCCCGGGGACTAGCGGGGGGAACAATGAGCAGTTCTTC
TRBJ1-2,many,.,TRBV6-5,CASSYLQQGDGYTF,TGTGCCAGCAGTTACTTACAACAGGGAGATGGCTACACCTTC
TRBJ1-1,.,.,TRBV9,CASSTQGSGTEAFF,TGTGCCAGCAGCACCCAGGGGAGTGGGACTGAAGCTTTCTTT
TRBJ2-7,.,TRBD1,TRBV27,CASSIGTATYEQYF,TGTGCCAGCAGTATCGGGACAGCCACCTACGAGCAGTACTTC
TRBJ2-3,.,TRBD2,TRBV7-9,CASSLAVAGRSGTQYF,TGTGCCAGCAGCTTAGCTGTAGCGGGGAGGAGCGGGACGCAGTATTTT
TRBJ2-1,.,TRBD2,TRBV27,CASSGTPGGQFF,TGTGCCAGCAGTGGGACTCCGGGGGGGCAGTTCTTC
TRBJ1-2,.,.,TRBV13,CASSLGQGMAYGYTF,TGTGCCAGCAGCTTAGGACAGGGAATGGCTTATGGCTACACCTTC